These 11 T cell receptor beta chains share one sample of origin, sequenced in a study of beta chain features in type 1 diabetes. Reverse transcription of all isolated RNA meant that expressed TCRB transcripts were sequenced. The assay was immunoSEQ multiplex PCR, and TCRdb's table has in-frame clones only and misses some. The data show 900,000 or so clones, around a sixth seen once. The sequenced material came from naive CD4+ T cells from blood. The receptor source for this set is a woman younger than 30 in good health.

This clone appeared a few times. The chain employs TRBV28 and TRBJ2-7, with a tentative D call TRBD1 (7 bases). This CDR3 has 16 residues. Trimming took off 2 bases at V and 0 bases at J, with 14 bases between the two ends. Germline-derived CDR1 and CDR2 are MDHEN and SYDVKM. CDR3 loop: CASSLRWRGLSYEQYF. For the CDR3, the DNA is TGTGCCAGCAGTTTAAGGTGGAGGGGGCTCTCCTACGAGCAGTACTTC.

In this sample, this clone turned up a few times. V gene TRBV4-1 combines with J gene TRBJ2-1, with 14 positions matching TRBD2. CDR3 length: 20 amino acids. Germline V gene data show CDR1 as MGHRA and CDR2 as YSYEKL. J gave up 0 bases and V 4 bases, and 11 bases lay outside the gene matches. The CDR3 nucleotides are TGCGCCAGCAGCCGATCCGGGACTAGCGGGAGCGTAAGCTCCTACAATGAGCAGTTCTTC. It yields the protein CASSRSGTSGSVSSYNEQFF.

A few counts support this clone. The rearrangement joins TRBV6-1 to TRBJ2-7; D might be TRBD1 (5 bases). The CDR3 has 15 amino acids. Between the trimmed V and J ends, which lost 7 bases and 3 bases, there was a span of 19 bases. Germline V gene lookup returns CDR1 MNHNS and CDR2 SASEGT. This CDR3 reads CASKLQGRLVYEQYF. DNA for the CDR3: TGTGCCAGCAAACTTCAGGGAAGATTGGTCTACGAGCAGTACTTC.

This clone was seen a few times. The chain recombines TRBV2 with TRBJ1-2; TRBD1 agrees at 7 bases. This CDR3 has 13 residues. CDR1 is SNHLY, CDR2 FYNNEI, per germline. The junction had 6 bases not matched to a gene; V was cut back by 10 bases and J by 1 base. The CDR3 is CATGQAINYGYTF. The DNA of the CDR3 is TGTGCCACCGGACAGGCGATTAACTATGGCTACACCTTC. Combining the CDR3 with reference TRBV2 and TRBJ1-2 gives the whole variable domain EPEVTQTPSHQVTQMGQEVILRCVPISNHLYFYWYRQILGQKVEFLVSFYNNEISEKSEIFDDQFSVERPDGSNFTLKIRSTKLEDSAMYFCATGQAINYGYTFGSGTRLTVV.

This rearrangement joins TRBV6-5 to TRBJ2-3, with D possibly called TRBD1 or TRBD2 (5 bases each). This CDR3 has 16 amino acids. Germline V gene sequence: CDR1 MNHEY, CDR2 SVGAGI. V was clipped by 0 bases and J by 6 bases, with 16 bases between them. The CDR3 DNA reads TGTGCCAGCAGTTACTCGATAGGGACCGGCGGGGATACGCAGTATTTT. The encoded protein is CASSYSIGTGGDTQYF.

The sample holds one count of this clone. V and J are TRBV6-5 and TRBJ2-7; D may be TRBD1 or TRBD2 (5 bases each). CDR3 size: 14 residues. Trimming cost V 9 bases and J 0 bases, with 15 bases left between them. Looked up from germline, CDR1 is MNHEY and CDR2 is SVGAGI. CDR3 residues: CASTRDGSSYEQYF. CDR3 nucleotides: TGTGCCAGTACTCGGGACGGTAGCTCCTACGAGCAGTACTTC.

The table lists this clone with a count of one. The rearrangement uses TRBV7-2 and TRBJ2-3; 7 bases align to TRBD2. The CDR3 runs 16 residues. The V gene's germline CDR1 is SGHTA and CDR2 FQGNSA. Trimming cost V 5 bases and J 4 bases; bases outside gene matches: 12. The CDR3 is CASSARLAAGADTQYF. The CDR3 DNA follows: TGTGCCAGCAGCGCGCGACTAGCCGCTGGGGCAGATACGCAGTATTTT.

The V call is TRBV10-3, the J call TRBJ2-3, with TRBD2 matching 12 bases. Unmatched junction bases numbered 4, after V lost 6 bases and J lost 0 bases. Per the germline V gene, CDR1 is ENHRY and CDR2 is SYGVKD. This CDR3 is 16 amino acids long. CDR3 nucleotides: TGTGCCATCAGAGAGACTAGCGGGAGAAGCACAGATACGCAGTATTTT. This sequence encodes CAIRETSGRSTDTQYF.

This clone was seen a handful of times. The V gene is TRBV18, the J gene TRBJ2-3, with D possibly matching TRBD1 (5 bases). V lost 6 bases and J lost 4, with 14 bases in between. The CDR3 extends over 14 amino acids. CDR1 KGHSH and CDR2 LQKENI come from the germline V gene. The CDR3 bases are TGTGCCAGCTCTCCGACTCAAGGGGCAGATACGCAGTATTTT. This sequence encodes CASSPTQGADTQYF.

This sequence joins TRBV14 and TRBJ2-5; tentatively, D is TRBD1 (5 bases). Per germline, CDR1 SGHDN and CDR2 FVKESK. This CDR3 spans 14 amino acids. Trimming shortened V by 2 bases and J by 4 bases, and 11 bases separated the two germline ends. The CDR3 is CASSQLRAAETQYF. As DNA, the CDR3 is TGTGCCAGCAGCCAACTCAGGGCAGCAGAGACCCAGTACTTC.

The chain couples TRBV9 to TRBJ1-1, with a possible D match to TRBD1 (6 bases). Germline CDR1 SGDLS, CDR2 YYNGEE. The V gene lost 4 bases and the J gene lost 0 bases, with 13 bases spanning the gap. This CDR3 comprises 15 residues. The CDR3 loop reads CASSLRDTMNTEAFF. The CDR3 DNA reads as TGTGCCAGCAGCCTCCGGGACACCATGAACACTGAAGCTTTCTTT.